This T cell receptor (beta chain) derives from a study of radiotherapy plus CTLA-4 blockade in lung cancer. Comment on this clone: Antigen: not known.

Clones were read by immunoSEQ multiplex PCR, and TCRdb kept only the in-frame ones, dropping some. The sample holds about 84,000 clones, less than 80% seen once. Trimming took off 6 bases at V and 2 bases at J, with 13 bases between the two ends. The CDR3 totals 14 residues. Germline V gives CDR1 KGHSH, CDR2 LQKENI. Study-wide results and caveats: In blood, early T cell clone dynamics reportedly predicted response best, together with interferon-beta.

Chemo-refractory metastatic non-small-cell lung cancer patients were treated with focal radiation plus CTLA-4 blockade with ipilimumab. The V gene is TRBV18, the J gene TRBJ2-5, with D possibly being TRBD2 (6 bases). The sequencing used peripheral blood, collected from a patient treated with radiotherapy plus ipilimumab. The receptor comes from a human donor with non-small cell lung cancer that progressed on radiotherapy plus ipilimumab. The CDR3 protein is CASSPGSLQETQYF. Written as DNA, the CDR3 is TGTGCCAGCTCGCCCGGGAGCCTTCAAGAGACCCAGTACTTC.